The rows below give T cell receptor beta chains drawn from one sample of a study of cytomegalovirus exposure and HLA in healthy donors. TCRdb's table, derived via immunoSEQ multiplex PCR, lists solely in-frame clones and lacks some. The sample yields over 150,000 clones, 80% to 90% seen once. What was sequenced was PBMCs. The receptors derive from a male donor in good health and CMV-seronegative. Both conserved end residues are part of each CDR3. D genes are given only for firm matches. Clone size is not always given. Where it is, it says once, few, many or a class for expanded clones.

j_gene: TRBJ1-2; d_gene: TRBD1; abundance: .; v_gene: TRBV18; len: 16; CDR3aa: CASSPSGQGVNYGYTF; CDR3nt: TGTGCCAGCTCACCTTCAGGACAGGGGGTGAACTATGGCTACACCTTC
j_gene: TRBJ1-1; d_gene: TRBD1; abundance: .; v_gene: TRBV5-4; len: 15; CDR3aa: CASSSKTGLNTEAFF; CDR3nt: TGTGCCAGCAGCTCTAAGACAGGGCTGAACACTGAAGCTTTCTTT
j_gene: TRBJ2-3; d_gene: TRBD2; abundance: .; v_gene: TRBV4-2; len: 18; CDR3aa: CASSQDKGTSRSTDTQYF; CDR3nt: TGTGCCAGCAGCCAAGATAAGGGGACTAGCCGGAGCACAGATACGCAGTATTTT
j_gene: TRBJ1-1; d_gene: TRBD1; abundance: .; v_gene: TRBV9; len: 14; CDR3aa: CASSPTTGDTEAFF; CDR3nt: TGTGCCAGCAGCCCGACGACAGGGGACACTGAAGCTTTCTTT
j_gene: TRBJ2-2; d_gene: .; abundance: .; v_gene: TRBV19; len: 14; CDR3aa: CASSITGSTGELFF; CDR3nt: TGTGCCAGTAGTATAACAGGGTCGACCGGGGAGCTGTTTTTT
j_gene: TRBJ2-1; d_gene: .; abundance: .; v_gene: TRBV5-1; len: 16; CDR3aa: CASSLARAIAYNEQFF; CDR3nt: TGCGCCAGCAGCTTGGCCAGGGCTATCGCCTACAATGAGCAGTTCTTC
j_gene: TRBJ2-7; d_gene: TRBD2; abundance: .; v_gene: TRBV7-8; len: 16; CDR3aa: CASSLNSGRNPYEQYF; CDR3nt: TGTGCCAGCAGCTTAAATAGCGGGAGAAATCCTTACGAGCAGTACTTC
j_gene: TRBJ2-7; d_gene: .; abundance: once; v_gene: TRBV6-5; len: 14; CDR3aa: CASSRNRESYEQYF; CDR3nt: TGTGCCAGCAGTCGCAACAGGGAGTCCTACGAGCAGTACTTC
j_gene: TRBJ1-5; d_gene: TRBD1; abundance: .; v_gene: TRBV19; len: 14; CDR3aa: CASRGTGGYQPQHF; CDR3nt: TGTGCCAGTAGAGGGACAGGGGGATATCAGCCCCAGCATTTT
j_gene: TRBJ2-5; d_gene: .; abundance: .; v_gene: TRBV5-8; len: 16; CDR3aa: CASSMRDPYTQETQYF; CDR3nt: TGTGCCAGCAGCATGCGGGACCCTTATACCCAAGAGACCCAGTACTTC
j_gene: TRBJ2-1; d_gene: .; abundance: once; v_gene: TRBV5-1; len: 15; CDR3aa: CASSHGGDSENEQFF; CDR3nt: TGCGCCAGCAGCCACGGCGGGGACAGCGAGAATGAGCAGTTCTTC
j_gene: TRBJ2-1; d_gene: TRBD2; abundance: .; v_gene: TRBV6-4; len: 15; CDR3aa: CATPLAGGPHNEQFF; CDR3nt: TGTGCCACCCCACTAGCGGGGGGACCCCACAATGAGCAGTTCTTC
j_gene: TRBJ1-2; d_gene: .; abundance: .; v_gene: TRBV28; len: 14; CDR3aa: CASSVATVPYGYTF; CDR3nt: TGTGCCAGCAGTGTCGCTACAGTGCCCTATGGCTACACCTTC
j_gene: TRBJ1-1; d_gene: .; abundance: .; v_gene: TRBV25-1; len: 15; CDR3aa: CASSRLTEGGTEAFF; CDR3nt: TGTGCCAGCAGTAGACTTACCGAGGGGGGGACTGAAGCTTTCTTT
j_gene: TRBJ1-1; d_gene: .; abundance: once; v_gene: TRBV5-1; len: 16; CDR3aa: CASSLARSGVRTEAFF; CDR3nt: TGCGCCAGCAGCTTGGCTAGGTCAGGGGTTCGGACTGAAGCTTTCTTT
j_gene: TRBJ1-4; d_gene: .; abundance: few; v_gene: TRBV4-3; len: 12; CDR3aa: CASSQPGEKLFF; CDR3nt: TGCGCCAGCAGCCAACCGGGGGAAAAACTGTTTTTT
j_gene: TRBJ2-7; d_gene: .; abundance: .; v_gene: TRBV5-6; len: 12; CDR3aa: CASSSLPYEQYF; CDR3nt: TGTGCCAGCAGCTCGCTGCCCTACGAGCAGTACTTC
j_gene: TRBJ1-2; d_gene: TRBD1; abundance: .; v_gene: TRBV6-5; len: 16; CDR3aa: CASSYHRDRSNYGYTF; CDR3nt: TGTGCCAGCAGTTACCACCGGGACAGATCTAACTATGGCTACACCTTC
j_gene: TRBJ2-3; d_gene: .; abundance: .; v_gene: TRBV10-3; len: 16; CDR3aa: CAISGTVPSGTDTQYF; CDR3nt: TGTGCCATCAGTGGGACAGTCCCCTCGGGTACAGATACGCAGTATTTT
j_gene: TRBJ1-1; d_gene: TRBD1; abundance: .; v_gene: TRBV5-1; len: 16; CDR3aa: CASSLETGRFNTEAFF; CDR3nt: TGCGCCAGCAGCTTGGAGACAGGGAGATTTAACACTGAAGCTTTCTTT
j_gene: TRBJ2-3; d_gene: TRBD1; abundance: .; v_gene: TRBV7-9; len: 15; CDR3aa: CASSLRQGDTDTQYF; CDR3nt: TGTGCCAGCAGCTTAAGACAGGGGGACACAGATACGCAGTATTTT
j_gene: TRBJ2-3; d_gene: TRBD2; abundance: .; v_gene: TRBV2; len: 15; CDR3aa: CASSGLAGATDTQYF; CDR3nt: TGTGCCAGCAGTGGACTAGCGGGAGCGACAGATACGCAGTATTTT
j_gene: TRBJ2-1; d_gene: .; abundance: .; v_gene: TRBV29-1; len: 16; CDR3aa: CSVVSGRGPSYNEQFF; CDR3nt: TGCAGCGTTGTATCGGGGCGGGGCCCTTCCTACAATGAGCAGTTCTTC
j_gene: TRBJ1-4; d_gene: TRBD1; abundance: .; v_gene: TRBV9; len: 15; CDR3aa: CASSTTGEANEKLFF; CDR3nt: TGTGCCAGCAGCACGACAGGGGAGGCTAATGAAAAACTGTTTTTT
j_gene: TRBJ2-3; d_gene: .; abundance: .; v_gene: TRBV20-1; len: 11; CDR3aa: CSAIMADTQYF; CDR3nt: TGCAGTGCTATAATGGCTGATACGCAGTATTTT